This note documents a single TCR beta chain sequence. Germline V gene data show CDR1 as SGHTA and CDR2 as FQGNSA. V was clipped by 3 bases and J by 3 bases, with 12 bases between them. The CDR3 length is 14 residues. From the 5' RACE reads, TCRdb called clonotypes with MiXCR, one entry per CDR3 protein. The sample yields roughly 240,000 distinct CDR3 sequences, around 8% seen once. The source of the sample is a study of CD8 T cells in ankylosing spondylitis. The sequenced sample was blood, either unsorted or a sorted T cell fraction (not recorded which). This clonotype originated in a female donor with ankylosing spondylitis or in good health (not recorded which). The chain uses TRBV7-2 and TRBJ2-7; TRBD1 or TRBD2 may be the D gene (5 bases each). The CDR3 coding sequence is TGTGCCAGCAGCTTCCGGGACCCAAGCTACGAGCAGTACTTC. Residues: CASSFRDPSYEQYF.